The T cell receptor (beta chain) under discussion was sequenced for a study of T cells in Graves' hyperthyroidism and ophthalmopathy. Stable Graves' hyperthyroidism denoted no ophthalmopathy progression over 18 months. Investigators excluded patients with uncontrolled infection, other autoimmune disease, pregnancy or lactation. The PBMCs studied were ones that came from approximately 9.9 ml fresh peripheral blood. The CDR3 is 15 residues long. V was pared by 2 bases and J by 2 bases, with 13 bases between. Germline CDR1 and CDR2: MDHEN and SYDVKM. This clonotype was detected ten times or more. What was amplified from RNA transcripts were TCR beta CDR3 regions. Initially, a first-round RT-PCR of the TCR CDR3 employed the HTBI primer set. One entry per CDR3 protein results from TCRdb running MiXCR on the multiplex PCR reads. The sample lists around 280,000 distinct CDR3 sequences; around 13% were seen once.

Source material: blood. The receptor's source is a woman in her thirties or forties with Graves' hyperthyroidism. V usage is TRBV28 and J usage is TRBJ2-7; D possibly corresponds to TRBD1 (6 bases). The CDR3 sequence is CASSLQGTETYEQYF. The CDR3 DNA is TGTGCCAGCAGTTTACAGGGGACGGAAACCTACGAGCAGTACTTC.